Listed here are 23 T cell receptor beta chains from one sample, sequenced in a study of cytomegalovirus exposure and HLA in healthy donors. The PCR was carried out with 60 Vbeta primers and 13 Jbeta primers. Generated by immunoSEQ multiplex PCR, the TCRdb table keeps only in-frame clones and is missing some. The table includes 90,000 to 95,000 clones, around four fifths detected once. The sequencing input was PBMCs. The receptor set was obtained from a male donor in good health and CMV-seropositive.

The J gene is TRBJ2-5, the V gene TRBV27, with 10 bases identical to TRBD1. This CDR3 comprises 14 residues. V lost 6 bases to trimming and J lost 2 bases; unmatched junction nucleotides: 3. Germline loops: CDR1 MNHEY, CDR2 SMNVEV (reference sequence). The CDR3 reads CASRWTGGQETQYF. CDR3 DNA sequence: TGTGCCAGCAGGTGGACAGGGGGGCAAGAGACCCAGTACTTC.

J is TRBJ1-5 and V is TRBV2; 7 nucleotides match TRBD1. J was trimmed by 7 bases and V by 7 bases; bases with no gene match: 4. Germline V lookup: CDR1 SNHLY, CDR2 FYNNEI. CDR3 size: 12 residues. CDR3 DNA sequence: TGTGCCAGCACCAGGGGGTCCCAGCCCCAGCATTTT. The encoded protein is CASTRGSQPQHF.

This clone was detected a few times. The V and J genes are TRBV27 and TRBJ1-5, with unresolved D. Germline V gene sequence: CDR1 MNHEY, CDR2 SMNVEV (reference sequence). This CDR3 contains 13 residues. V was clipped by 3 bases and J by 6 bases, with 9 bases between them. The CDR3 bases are TGTGCCAGCAGTTTTCGGAGTGCTCAGCCCCAGCATTTT. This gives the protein CASSFRSAQPQHF.

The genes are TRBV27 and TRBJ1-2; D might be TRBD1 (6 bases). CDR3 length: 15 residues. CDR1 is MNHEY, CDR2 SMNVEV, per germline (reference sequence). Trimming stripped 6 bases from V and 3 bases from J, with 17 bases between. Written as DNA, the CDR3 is TGTGCCAGCAGAGGAATTAAGGGACACGACTATGGCTACACCTTC. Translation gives CASRGIKGHDYGYTF.

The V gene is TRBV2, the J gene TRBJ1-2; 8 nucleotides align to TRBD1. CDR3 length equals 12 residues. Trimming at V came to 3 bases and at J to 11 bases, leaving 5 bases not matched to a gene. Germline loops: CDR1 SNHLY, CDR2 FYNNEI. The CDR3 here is CASSDRGQEYTF. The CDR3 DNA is TGTGCCAGCAGTGACCGGGGACAGGAATACACCTTC.

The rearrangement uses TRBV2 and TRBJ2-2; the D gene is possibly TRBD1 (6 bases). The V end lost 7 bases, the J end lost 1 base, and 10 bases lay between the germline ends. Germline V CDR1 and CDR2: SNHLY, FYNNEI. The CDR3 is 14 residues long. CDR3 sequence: CASKAQGNTGELFF. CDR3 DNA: TGTGCCAGCAAAGCACAGGGGAACACCGGGGAGCTGTTTTTT.

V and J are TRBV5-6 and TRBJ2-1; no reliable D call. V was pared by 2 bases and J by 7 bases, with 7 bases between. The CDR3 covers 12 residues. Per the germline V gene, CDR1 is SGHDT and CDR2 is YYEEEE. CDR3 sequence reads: CASSFQINEQFF. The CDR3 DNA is TGTGCCAGCAGCTTCCAAATTAATGAGCAGTTCTTC.

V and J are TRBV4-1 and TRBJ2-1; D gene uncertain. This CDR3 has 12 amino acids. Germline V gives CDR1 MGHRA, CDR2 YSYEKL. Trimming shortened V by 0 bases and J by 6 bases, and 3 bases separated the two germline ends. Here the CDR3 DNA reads TGCGCCAGCAGCCAAGACGGCAATGAGCAGTTCTTC. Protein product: CASSQDGNEQFF.

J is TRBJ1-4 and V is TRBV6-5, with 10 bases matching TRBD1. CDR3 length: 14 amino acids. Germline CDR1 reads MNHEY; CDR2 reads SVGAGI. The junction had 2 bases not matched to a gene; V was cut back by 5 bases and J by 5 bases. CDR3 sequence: CASSTDRGNEKLFF. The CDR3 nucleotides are TGTGCCAGCAGTACGGACAGGGGGAATGAAAAACTGTTTTTT.

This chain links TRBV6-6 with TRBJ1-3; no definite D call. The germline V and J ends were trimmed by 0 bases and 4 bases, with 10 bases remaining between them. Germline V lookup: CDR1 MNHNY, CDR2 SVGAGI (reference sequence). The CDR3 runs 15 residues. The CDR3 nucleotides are TGTGCCAGCAGTTACTCGGAGGGTACGGGAAACACCATATATTTT. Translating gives CASSYSEGTGNTIYF.

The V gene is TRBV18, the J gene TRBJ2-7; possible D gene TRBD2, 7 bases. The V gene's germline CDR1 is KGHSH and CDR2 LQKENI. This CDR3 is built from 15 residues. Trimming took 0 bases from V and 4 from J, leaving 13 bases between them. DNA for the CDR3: TGTGCCAGCTCACCACCGGGAGGGGGATTTTACGAGCAGTACTTC. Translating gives CASSPPGGGFYEQYF.

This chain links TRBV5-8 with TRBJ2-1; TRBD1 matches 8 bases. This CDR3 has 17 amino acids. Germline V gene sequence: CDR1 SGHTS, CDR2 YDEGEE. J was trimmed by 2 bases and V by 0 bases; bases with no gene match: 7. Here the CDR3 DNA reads TGTGCCAGCAGCTTGGTTCTGGGACAGGCAACCTACAATGAGCAGTTCTTC. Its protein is CASSLVLGQATYNEQFF.

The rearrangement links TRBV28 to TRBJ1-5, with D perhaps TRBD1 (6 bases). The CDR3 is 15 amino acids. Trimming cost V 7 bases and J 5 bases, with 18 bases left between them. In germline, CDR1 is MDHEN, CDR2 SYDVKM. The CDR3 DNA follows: TGTGCCAGCACCCCTGGGGGGGCAGTCCATCAGCCCCAGCATTTT. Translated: CASTPGGAVHQPQHF.

The CDR3 nucleotides are TGTGCCAGCTTTGGACCGGGGGGGCACAATGAGCAGTTCTTC. Its translation is CASFGPGGHNEQFF. This sequence joins TRBV7-9 and TRBJ2-1; the match to TRBD2 covers 8 bases. CDR3 length: 14 amino acids. The germline V gene has CDR1 SEHNR and CDR2 FQNEAQ (reference sequence). V shed 8 bases, J shed 5 bases, and the junction held 8 bases outside the gene matches.

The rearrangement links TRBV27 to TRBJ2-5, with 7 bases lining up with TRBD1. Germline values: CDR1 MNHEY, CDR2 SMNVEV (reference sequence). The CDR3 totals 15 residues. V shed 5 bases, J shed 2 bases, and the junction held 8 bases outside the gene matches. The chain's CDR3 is CASSAIGQVQETQYF. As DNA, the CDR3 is TGTGCCAGCAGTGCCATTGGACAGGTACAAGAGACCCAGTACTTC.

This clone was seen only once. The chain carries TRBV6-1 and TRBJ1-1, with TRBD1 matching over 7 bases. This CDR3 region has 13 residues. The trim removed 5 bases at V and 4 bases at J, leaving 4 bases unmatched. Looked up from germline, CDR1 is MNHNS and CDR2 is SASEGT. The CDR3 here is CASSKTGLTEAFF. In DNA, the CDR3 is TGTGCCAGCAGTAAGACAGGGCTCACTGAAGCTTTCTTT.

The CDR3 here is CASSEEGTGQWGQYF. The CDR3 nucleotides are TGCGCCAGCAGTGAGGAAGGGACAGGGCAATGGGGGCAGTACTTC. The chain uses TRBV10-1 and TRBJ2-7, with 9 bases aligning to TRBD1. Per germline, CDR1 WNHNN and CDR2 SYGVQD (reference sequence). V gave up 2 bases and J gave up 9 bases; unmatched junction bases: 11. The CDR3 runs to 15 residues.

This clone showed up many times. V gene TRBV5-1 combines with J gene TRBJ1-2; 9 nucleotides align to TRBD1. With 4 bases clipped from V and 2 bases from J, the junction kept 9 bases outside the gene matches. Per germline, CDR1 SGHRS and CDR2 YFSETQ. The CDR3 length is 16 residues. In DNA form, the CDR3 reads TGCGCCAGCAGCGCCGCGATGGGGACAGGGAACTATGGCTACACCTTC. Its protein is CASSAAMGTGNYGYTF.

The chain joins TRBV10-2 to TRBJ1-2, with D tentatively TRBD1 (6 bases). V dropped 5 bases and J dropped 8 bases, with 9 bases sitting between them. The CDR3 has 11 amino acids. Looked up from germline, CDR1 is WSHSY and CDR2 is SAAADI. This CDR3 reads CASSPGDGYTF. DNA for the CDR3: TGCGCCAGCAGTCCAGGGGACGGCTACACCTTC.

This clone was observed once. The DNA of the CDR3 is TGTGCCAGCAGCCCCTCGCGGGGAGGGGAGACCCAGTACTTC. It encodes CASSPSRGGETQYF. V gene TRBV7-7 combines with J gene TRBJ2-5; 7 bases map to TRBD2. The CDR3 covers 14 residues. The V gene end was trimmed by 5 bases and the J gene end by 5 bases; junction bases not matched to a gene: 8. Germline values: CDR1 SSHAT, CDR2 FNYEAQ (reference sequence).

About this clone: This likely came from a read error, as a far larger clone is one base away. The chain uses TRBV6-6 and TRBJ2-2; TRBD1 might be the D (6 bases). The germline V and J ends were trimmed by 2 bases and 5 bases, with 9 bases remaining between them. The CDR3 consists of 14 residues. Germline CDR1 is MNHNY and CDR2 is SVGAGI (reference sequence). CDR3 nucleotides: TGTGCCAGCAGTTACCAGGGGTTGACCGGGGAGCTGTTTTTT. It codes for CASSYQGLTGELFF.

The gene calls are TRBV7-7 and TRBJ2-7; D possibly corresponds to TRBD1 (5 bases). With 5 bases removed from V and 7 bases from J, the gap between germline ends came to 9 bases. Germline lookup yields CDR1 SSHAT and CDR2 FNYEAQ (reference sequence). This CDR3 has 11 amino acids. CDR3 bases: TGTGCCAGCAGCCAAGGGGTAGAGCAGTACTTC. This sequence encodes CASSQGVEQYF.

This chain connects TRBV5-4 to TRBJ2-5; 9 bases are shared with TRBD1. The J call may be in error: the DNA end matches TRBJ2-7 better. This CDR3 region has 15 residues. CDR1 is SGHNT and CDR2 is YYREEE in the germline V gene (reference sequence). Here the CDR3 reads CASSEGQGSLYEQYF. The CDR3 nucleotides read TGTGCCAGCAGCGAGGGACAGGGAAGCCTCTACGAGCAGTACTTC.